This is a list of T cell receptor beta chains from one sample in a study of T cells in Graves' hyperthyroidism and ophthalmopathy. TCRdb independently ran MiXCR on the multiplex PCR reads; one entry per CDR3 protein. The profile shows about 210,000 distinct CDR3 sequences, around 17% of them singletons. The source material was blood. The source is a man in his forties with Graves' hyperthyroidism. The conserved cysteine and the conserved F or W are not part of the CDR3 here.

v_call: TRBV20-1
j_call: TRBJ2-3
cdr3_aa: SARDPSRGTDTQY

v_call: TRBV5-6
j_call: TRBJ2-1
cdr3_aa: ASSFSPLYNEQF

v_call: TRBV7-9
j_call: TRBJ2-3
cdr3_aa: ASSSGWRGTDTQY

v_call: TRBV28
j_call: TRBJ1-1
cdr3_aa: ASSSGGWGTEAF

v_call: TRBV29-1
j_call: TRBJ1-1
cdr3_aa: SASFLQGLNTEAF

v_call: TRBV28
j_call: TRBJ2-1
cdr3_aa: ASSRLQGARKDEQF

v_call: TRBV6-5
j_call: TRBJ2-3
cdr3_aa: ASSYSGGSTDTQY

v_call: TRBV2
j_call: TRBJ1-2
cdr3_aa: ASSEVSAYGYT

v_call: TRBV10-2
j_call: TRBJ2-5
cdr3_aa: ASSEPGLEETQY

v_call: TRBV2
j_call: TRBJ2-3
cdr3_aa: ASSETGQGTDTQY

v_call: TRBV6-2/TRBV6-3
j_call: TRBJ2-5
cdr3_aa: ASSPLEAGGTTQY

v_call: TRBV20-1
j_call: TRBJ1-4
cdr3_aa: SARDLRTNEKLF

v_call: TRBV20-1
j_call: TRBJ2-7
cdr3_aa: SAGIYEQY

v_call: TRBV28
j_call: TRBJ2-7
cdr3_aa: ASSLRDSYYEQY